A single sample gave rise to the 22 T cell receptor beta chains below, sequenced in a study of blood T cells in healthy people across ages. A second PCR of about 7 to 12 cycles used a sample-barcoded 5' primer and a J-beta primer mix. TCRdb re-derived calls from the 5' RACE reads in MiXCR, one entry per CDR3 protein. This table has 1.5 million to 2 million distinct CDR3 sequences, roughly 43% appearing once. Sequencing was carried out using blood. Every receptor here comes from a human donor in good health.

Comment on this clonotype: The junction shows a germline mismatch at one end, possibly a read error. The J gene is TRBJ1-2, the V gene TRBV28; the D is unclear. Germline assignment: CDR1 MDHEN and CDR2 SYDVKM. This CDR3 is 12 amino acids long. CDR3 sequence: CTSSLDTRGYTF. The CDR3 DNA follows: TGTACCAGCAGTTTAGATACTCGGGGCTACACCTTC.

The J gene is TRBJ2-1, the V gene TRBV4-3, with TRBD2 matching 14 bases. Germline CDR1 LGHNA, CDR2 YSLEER. V was pared by 6 bases and J by 10 bases, with 2 bases of the junction left unmatched. The CDR3 has 13 residues. For the CDR3, the DNA is TGCGCCAGCAGGACTAGCGGGGGGGAGGAGCAGTTCTTC. It encodes CASRTSGGEEQFF.

V gene TRBV4-3 combines with J gene TRBJ2-5; TRBD1 matches 7 bases. Trimming cost V 0 bases and J 4 bases; bases outside gene matches: 5. This CDR3 has 15 residues. Germline CDR1 is LGHNA and CDR2 is YSLEER. In nucleotides, the CDR3 is TGCGCCAGCAGCCAAGATCCGACAGGGCCAGAGACCCAGTACTTC. Its translation is CASSQDPTGPETQYF.

On this clonotype: At one of its ends the junction is not consistent with the germline gene, which may arise from a read error. The chain joins TRBV14 to TRBJ1-1, with D perhaps TRBD1 (5 bases). The CDR3 loop spans 15 amino acids. Germline values: CDR1 SGHDN, CDR2 FVKESK. The DNA for the CDR3 is TGTGCCAGCAGCTCTTTCGACAGAATGAACGCTGAAGCTTTCTTT. Protein: CASSSFDRMNAEAFF.

The V call is TRBV20-1, the J call TRBJ1-2; D gene ambiguous. The CDR3 runs 16 residues. The V and J ends lost 0 bases and 3 bases respectively, with 17 bases between them. The germline V gene has CDR1 DFQATT and CDR2 SNEGSKA (reference sequence). CDR3: CSARELHGPLDYGYTF. The CDR3 region has the DNA TGCAGTGCTAGAGAGTTGCATGGCCCGTTAGACTATGGCTACACCTTC.

This chain joins TRBV7-2 and TRBJ2-3; TRBD1 or TRBD2 may be the D gene (7 bases each). The V gene's germline CDR1 is SGHTA and CDR2 FQGNSA. There are 20 residues in the CDR3. The V gene lost 2 bases and the J gene lost 2 bases, with 26 bases spanning the gap. This CDR3 reads CASSLTTGLGPGGITDTQYF. The CDR3 coding sequence is TGTGCCAGCAGCTTAACGACAGGGTTGGGACCGGGGGGTATCACAGATACGCAGTATTTT. Variable domain in full (rest from reference TRBV7-2 and TRBJ2-3): GAGVSQSPSNKVTEKGKDVELRCDPISGHTALYWYRQSLGQGLEFLIYFQGNSAPDKSGLPSDRFSAERTGGSVSTLTIQRTQQEDSAVYLCASSLTTGLGPGGITDTQYFGPGTRLTVL.

This chain uses TRBV7-9 with TRBJ1-4; D remains unclear. This CDR3 region has 14 residues. V was shortened by 8 bases and J by 1 base, with 11 bases between the two germline ends. In germline, CDR1 is SEHNR, CDR2 FQNEAQ (reference sequence). CDR3 amino acids: CASVGGRTNEKLFF. The CDR3 nucleotides read TGTGCCAGCGTAGGCGGAAGAACTAATGAAAAACTGTTTTTT.

This clonotype has a handful of counts. V usage is TRBV6-6 and J usage is TRBJ2-7; D not certain. This CDR3 comprises 12 residues. Trimming stripped 8 bases from V and 3 bases from J, with 11 bases between. Germline values: CDR1 MNHNY, CDR2 SVGAGI (reference sequence). CDR3: CASHRGNYEQYF. The CDR3 DNA is TGTGCCAGCCACCGTGGGAACTACGAGCAGTACTTC.

This clonotype appeared a few times. The rearrangement links TRBV7-2 to TRBJ2-6; the match to TRBD1 covers 10 bases. V was clipped by 1 base and J by 1 base; unmatched bases: 4. The length of the CDR3 is 18 residues. Germline lookup yields CDR1 SGHTA and CDR2 FQGNSA. The CDR3 loop reads CASSLVGTGVSGANVLTF. The CDR3, as DNA: TGTGCCAGCAGCTTAGTAGGGACAGGGGTTTCTGGGGCCAACGTCCTGACTTTC.

The chain uses TRBV6-2 or TRBV6-3 and TRBJ2-7; D perhaps matches TRBD2 (6 bases). The V gene's germline CDR1 is MNHEY and CDR2 SVGEGT. V was pared by 7 bases and J by 1 base, with 20 bases between. The CDR3 loop spans 16 amino acids. The CDR3 is CASNSAGAPLSYEQYF. CDR3 DNA: TGTGCCAGCAACTCAGCGGGTGCCCCCTTATCCTACGAGCAGTACTTC.

There are a few counts of this clonotype. The rearrangement joins TRBV14 to TRBJ2-1; possibly TRBD2 for D (6 bases). The CDR3 is 17 residues long. V shed 0 bases and J shed 6 bases, with 18 bases lying between them. Germline V gene lookup returns CDR1 SGHDN and CDR2 FVKESK. In DNA, the CDR3 is TGTGCCAGCAGCCAAGATCCTACCGCAGAGGGAGGCAATGAGCAGTTCTTC. It codes for CASSQDPTAEGGNEQFF.

The rearrangement links TRBV28 to TRBJ2-5; 15 nucleotides align to TRBD2. The V gene's germline CDR1 is MDHEN and CDR2 SYDVKM. V lost 8 bases, J lost 5 bases, and 6 bases stayed unmatched. The CDR3 loop spans 15 amino acids. The CDR3 DNA follows: TGTGCCAGCCGGACTAGCGGGGGGGAAGGGGAGACCCAGTACTTC. It is translated as CASRTSGGEGETQYF.

This clonotype has only a few counts. This CDR3 reads CSVGGNRGFTDTQYF. For the CDR3, the DNA is TGCAGCGTTGGAGGGAACAGGGGATTCACAGATACGCAGTATTTT. The chain links TRBV29-1 to TRBJ2-3; 7 bases align to TRBD1. V was clipped by 4 bases and J by 2 bases; unmatched bases: 9. The CDR3 sequence is 15 residues long. Germline lookup yields CDR1 SQVTM and CDR2 ANQGSEA.

The table lists this clonotype with a few counts. The chain employs TRBV18 and TRBJ1-1; no clear D gene. Germline V gives CDR1 KGHSH, CDR2 LQKENI. CDR3 length equals 15 residues. Trimming took 3 bases from V and 0 from J, leaving 11 bases between them. In DNA form, the CDR3 reads TGTGCCAGCTCACCGGGGAACAGTTTGAACACTGAAGCTTTCTTT. Amino acids: CASSPGNSLNTEAFF.

The genes are TRBV20-1 and TRBJ2-3; 7 bases are a match to TRBD2. Trimming removed 6 bases from V and 4 bases from J; junction bases left unmatched: 13. This CDR3 contains 15 residues. Germline V lookup: CDR1 DFQATT, CDR2 SNEGSKA (reference sequence). The CDR3 reads CSAPRASGVSDTQYF. The CDR3 DNA follows: TGCAGTGCCCCCCGGGCTAGCGGAGTTTCAGATACGCAGTATTTT.

This clonotype has a count of ten or more. V gene TRBV28 combines with J gene TRBJ1-2; D remains unclear. The V gene's germline CDR1 is MDHEN and CDR2 SYDVKM. The V gene lost 5 bases and the J gene lost 3 bases, with 7 bases spanning the gap. This CDR3 spans 12 amino acids. CDR3 coding DNA: TGTGCCAGCAGTCCCGCCGACTATGGCTACACCTTC. Its protein is CASSPADYGYTF.

This clonotype has a handful of counts. V and J are TRBV27 and TRBJ2-5, with 9 bases fitting TRBD2. V dropped 2 bases and J dropped 4; count of bases not matched to a gene: 8. This CDR3 contains 16 residues. Germline CDR1 MNHEY, CDR2 SMNVEV (reference sequence). CDR3 amino acids: CASSLKWQLAGETQYF. CDR3 sequence (DNA): TGTGCCAGCAGTTTAAAGTGGCAACTAGCGGGAGAGACCCAGTACTTC.

Comment on this clonotype: The junction departs from germline at one end; a sequencing error may be responsible. The rearrangement uses TRBV4-1 and TRBJ2-4; 7 nucleotides line up with TRBD1. The J call is in doubt because the DNA end fits TRBJ2-7 better. Germline V gene sequence: CDR1 MGHRA, CDR2 YSYEKL. The CDR3 sequence is 18 residues long. Written as DNA, the CDR3 is TGCGCCAACAGCCAAGAAATCCCCGTACAGGACAGGCCCTACGAGCAGTACTTC. It translates to CANSQEIPVQDRPYEQYF.

The chain couples TRBV29-1 to TRBJ2-1; D remains unclear. The germline V and J ends were trimmed by 5 bases and 11 bases, with 13 bases remaining between them. Germline V gene sequence: CDR1 SQVTM, CDR2 ANQGSEA. The CDR3 totals 11 residues. The CDR3 DNA reads TGCAGCGTTAGGTCTACTTCTCAGCAGTTCTTC. Residues: CSVRSTSQQFF.

To note about this clonotype: The junction does not match germline at one end; this may be a read error. The rearrangement uses TRBV4-1 and TRBJ1-2; possible D gene TRBD1, 6 bases. Germline CDR1 MGHRA, CDR2 YSYEKL. The CDR3 sequence is 15 residues long. DNA of the CDR3: TGCGCCAGCAGCCACCCCGGGACAACTAATTATGGCTACACCTTC. Amino acids: CASSHPGTTNYGYTF.

This chain uses TRBV6-1 with TRBJ1-1; no clear D gene. V shed 1 base and J shed 11 bases, with 11 bases lying between them. The CDR3 has 12 residues. Germline V CDR1 and CDR2: MNHNS, SASEGT. CDR3 loop: CASSEGRDRAFF. CDR3 nucleotide sequence: TGTGCCAGCAGTGAAGGGAGAGATCGGGCTTTCTTT.

The J gene is TRBJ1-6, the V gene TRBV3-1; TRBD1 is a possible D gene (5 bases). V was shortened by 1 base and J by 7 bases, with 14 bases between the two germline ends. CDR1 LGHDT and CDR2 YNNKEL come from the germline V gene (reference sequence). The CDR3 sequence is 16 residues long. The CDR3 bases are TGTGCCAGCAGCCAAGGCGTTGCAGGGTCGAATTCACCCCTCCACTTT. Its protein product is CASSQGVAGSNSPLHF.